A selection of T cell receptor beta chains follows, all from one sample in a study of blood T cells in healthy people across ages. In TCRdb, the 5' RACE reads were re-called with MiXCR into one record per CDR3 protein. Among about 1,500,000 distinct CDR3 sequences listed, 28% were seen once. Sample: blood. The receptors stem from a woman in her 30s in good health. Both conserved end residues are part of each CDR3. A D gene is named only where the DNA matches it firmly. Clone size is not always given. Where it is, it says once, few, many or a class for expanded clones.

D gene	clone size	V gene	J gene	CDR3 DNA	CDR3 protein
NA	NA	TRBV20-1	TRBJ1-1	TGCAGTGCTAGAGATACAGGGAGGGACACTGAAGCTTTCTTT	CSARDTGRDTEAFF
NA	few	TRBV3-1	TRBJ2-3	TGTGCCAGCAACCAAGATGCAGGGGATATAGATACGCAGTATTTT	CASNQDAGDIDTQYF
NA	few	TRBV12-3/TRBV12-4	TRBJ1-2	TGTGCCAGCACCTTACACGGGGACGGCTACACCTTC	CASTLHGDGYTF
NA	NA	TRBV11-2	TRBJ2-1	TGTGCCAGCAGCCCAGGGTCAGGGGAGCATGAGCAGTTCTTC	CASSPGSGEHEQFF
TRBD2	few	TRBV2	TRBJ2-1	TGTGCCAGCAGTGGAAGTGCTAGCGGAGGTGAGCAGTTCTTC	CASSGSASGGEQFF
NA	few	TRBV5-1	TRBJ1-1	TGCGCCAGCAGCCCTGACGGAGCGAACACTGAAGCTTTCTTT	CASSPDGANTEAFF
NA	few	TRBV2	TRBJ2-7	TGTGCCAGCACCCGACAAAGAGGGACGGAGCAGTACTTC	CASTRQRGTEQYF
NA	NA	TRBV7-2	TRBJ1-2	TGTGCCAGCAGCTCGAACGCAGTTCCTGGAGGCTACACCTTC	CASSSNAVPGGYTF
NA	NA	TRBV2	TRBJ1-1	TGTGCCAGCAGGACCGACGCCAAGAACACTGAAGCTTTCTTT	CASRTDAKNTEAFF
NA	NA	TRBV6-5	TRBJ1-2	TGTGCCAGCCTTCCCCGGGGCCCGGGCGGCTACACCTTC	CASLPRGPGGYTF
TRBD2	NA	TRBV4-1	TRBJ2-7	TGCGCCAGCAGCCAACTACCTGGGACTAGCCCCGAGCAGTACTTC	CASSQLPGTSPEQYF
NA	once	TRBV6-6	TRBJ1-4	TGTGCCAGCAGTAAAGGACAGTCTAATGAAAAACTGTTTTTT	CASSKGQSNEKLFF
TRBD1	NA	TRBV15	TRBJ2-5	TGTGCCACCAGCCTAGACAGGGGATTACAAGAGACCCAGTACTTC	CATSLDRGLQETQYF
NA	few	TRBV28	TRBJ1-2	TGTGCCAGCAGCCGCGGGGGGGGCGCCAACTATGGCTACACCTTC	CASSRGGGANYGYTF
NA	NA	TRBV20-1	TRBJ2-5	TGCAGTGCTAGAGTTTTATCAGGGACCGAGACCCAGTACTTC	CSARVLSGTETQYF
NA	many	TRBV6-5	TRBJ2-1	TGTGCCAGCAGTTACGGGTCAGGCTCAGGGGAAAACAATGAGCAGTTCTTC	CASSYGSGSGENNEQFF
TRBD1	few	TRBV7-2	TRBJ2-7	TGTGCCAGCAGCTTCCCGGGACAGGGCAAGCGGGAGCAGTACTTC	CASSFPGQGKREQYF
NA	NA	TRBV15	TRBJ1-1	TGTGCCACCAGCAGAGATCTTGGGGGGGGGAACACTGAAGCTTTCTTT	CATSRDLGGGNTEAFF
TRBD1	NA	TRBV18	TRBJ2-7	TGTGCCAGCTCACCGATTGGACAGGGAGGAGGCTACGAGCAGTACTTC	CASSPIGQGGGYEQYF
NA	few	TRBV10-2	TRBJ2-4	TGCGCCAGCAGCCCTCCTCGGACTGACGTTTATGGGCAGTACTTC	CASSPPRTDVYGQYF
TRBD2	few	TRBV7-9	TRBJ2-1	TGTGCCAGCAGCCCGCCGGGGACTAGCGGTAATGAGCAGTTCTTC	CASSPPGTSGNEQFF
NA	once	TRBV12-3/TRBV12-4	TRBJ1-1	TGTGCCAGCAGGATTCGGGGTAAAACTGAAGCTTTCTTT	CASRIRGKTEAFF
NA	NA	TRBV14	TRBJ1-3	TGTGCCAGCAGCCAACAAGGGAACAAGAACACCATATATTTT	CASSQQGNKNTIYF
NA	NA	TRBV6-2/TRBV6-3	TRBJ1-5	TGTGCCACCGGACAGCTTGCCAATCAGCCCCAGCATTTT	CATGQLANQPQHF
NA	NA	TRBV11-1	TRBJ2-1	TGTGCCAGCAGCTTAGGGGGGTCCCAACAGTTCTTC	CASSLGGSQQFF
NA	few	TRBV6-2/TRBV6-3	TRBJ2-1	TGTGCCAGCGGGCCGTCTTGGCTATTGGATGAGCAGTTCTTC	CASGPSWLLDEQFF
TRBD1	NA	TRBV5-1	TRBJ1-4	TGCGCCAGCACGGGACAGGCCGGTCAAAGGAATGAAAAACTGTTTTTT	CASTGQAGQRNEKLFF
NA	few	TRBV27	TRBJ1-1	TGTGCCAGCAGGATGACAGGGAACACTGAAGCTTTCTTT	CASRMTGNTEAFF
TRBD1	NA	TRBV7-9	TRBJ1-2	TGTGCCAGCAGCTTAGGCGGAGGGGGCGCTTTCTATGGCTACACCTTC	CASSLGGGGAFYGYTF
NA	NA	TRBV5-1	TRBJ2-2	TGCGCCAGCAGCATTGGACCTGGAACCGGGGAGCTGTTTTTT	CASSIGPGTGELFF
TRBD2	NA	TRBV7-2	TRBJ2-3	TGTGCCAGCAGCCCGGGAACGGCTAGCGGGGGGTCCACAGATACGCAGTATTTT	CASSPGTASGGSTDTQYF
TRBD1	few	TRBV27	TRBJ2-7	TGTGCCAGCAGTTTCTCCCGGGACAGGGCGAATCCCCGTGGGTACGAGCAGTACTTC	CASSFSRDRANPRGYEQYF
NA	few	TRBV2	TRBJ1-2	TGTGCCAACCATGCCGACAGTTATGGAAAGTCTGGCTACACCTTC	CANHADSYGKSGYTF
NA	many	TRBV5-1	TRBJ2-3	TGTGCCAGCAGTTTAGCGGCGGGGAGCACAGATACGCAGTATTTT	CASSLAAGSTDTQYF
TRBD2	NA	TRBV24-1	TRBJ2-1	TGTGCCACCAGTGATCAGGCGAGCGGGGGCTACAATGAGCAGTTCTTC	CATSDQASGGYNEQFF
TRBD1	NA	TRBV7-9	TRBJ2-3	TGTGTCAGCAGCCAGACAGGGGGCGAGTTGACAGATACGCAGTATTTT	CVSSQTGGELTDTQYF
TRBD2	many	TRBV29-1	TRBJ2-7	TGCAGCGTCAGAGCCGGGACTACCAGCTCCTACGAGCAGTACTTC	CSVRAGTTSSYEQYF
TRBD1	NA	TRBV10-3	TRBJ1-5	TGTGCCATCAGTGATTCAGGGGGCTATAGCAATCAGCCCCAGCATTTT	CAISDSGGYSNQPQHF
TRBD2	once	TRBV7-2	TRBJ2-7	TGTGCCAGCAGCGTGGGACTAGCGGGAGGGATATACAATGAGCAGTACTTC	CASSVGLAGGIYNEQYF
NA	NA	TRBV5-5	TRBJ2-7	TGTGCCAGCAGCTTGGGAACAGAGGATGAGTCCTACGAGCAGTACTTC	CASSLGTEDESYEQYF
NA	many	TRBV29-1	TRBJ2-5	TGCAGCGTTGTTCGGGGCCTACAAGAGACCCAGTACTTC	CSVVRGLQETQYF
TRBD1	NA	TRBV12-3/TRBV12-4	TRBJ1-1	TGTGCCAGCAGTCCCGGGACAGGGATCTTTGATGAAGCTTTCTTT	CASSPGTGIFDEAFF
TRBD2	few	TRBV10-3	TRBJ2-5	TGTGCCATCAGTGAGTCGGAGCGGGAGGGCCCGGAGACCCAGTACTTC	CAISESEREGPETQYF
TRBD1	once	TRBV28	TRBJ2-7	TGTGTCAGCAGTGATCGACAGGGCGAGCAGTACTTC	CVSSDRQGEQYF
TRBD1	few	TRBV7-9	TRBJ1-2	TGTGCCAGCAGCTCGGGACAGATTGACTATGGCTACACCTTC	CASSSGQIDYGYTF
TRBD2	NA	TRBV4-2	TRBJ2-7	TGTGCCAGCAGCCAAGAAGGGAAGCGGGGGGGCCCTTTCGGCGCCTACGAGCAGTGCTTC	CASSQEGKRGGPFGAYEQCF
NA	few	TRBV9	TRBJ2-7	TGTGCCAGCAGCGTACATGGGGAAGGCTCCTACGAGCAGTACTTC	CASSVHGEGSYEQYF
NA	NA	TRBV5-1	TRBJ1-5	TGCGCCAGCAGCTTGGCCGCAGGGGCTAATCAGCCCCAGCATTTT	CASSLAAGANQPQHF
NA	few	TRBV12-3/TRBV12-4	TRBJ2-7	NA	CASSFGAGPSYEQYF
TRBD1	few	TRBV14	TRBJ1-2	TGTGCCAGCAGCGACACCACGACAGGGCCCTGGGATGGCTACACCTTC	CASSDTTTGPWDGYTF
NA	NA	TRBV10-3	TRBJ2-7	TGTGCCATCAGTGAAGGGGCAGGTTACGAGCAGTACTTC	CAISEGAGYEQYF
NA	NA	TRBV12-3/TRBV12-4	TRBJ1-3	TGTGCCAGCACCGAAAACCGGGTTTCTGGAAACACCATATATTTT	CASTENRVSGNTIYF
NA	few	TRBV7-3	TRBJ2-7	TGTGCCAGCAGCCAAGGGGGACGAGACGAGCAGTACTTC	CASSQGGRDEQYF
TRBD2	few	TRBV20-1	TRBJ2-1	TGCAGTGCTAGGCGGGAGGCCCCATGCAATGAGCAGTTCTTC	CSARREAPCNEQFF
NA	NA	TRBV20-1	TRBJ1-2	TGCAGTGCTAGAGCTCTGGGGACTAACTATGGCTACACCTTC	CSARALGTNYGYTF